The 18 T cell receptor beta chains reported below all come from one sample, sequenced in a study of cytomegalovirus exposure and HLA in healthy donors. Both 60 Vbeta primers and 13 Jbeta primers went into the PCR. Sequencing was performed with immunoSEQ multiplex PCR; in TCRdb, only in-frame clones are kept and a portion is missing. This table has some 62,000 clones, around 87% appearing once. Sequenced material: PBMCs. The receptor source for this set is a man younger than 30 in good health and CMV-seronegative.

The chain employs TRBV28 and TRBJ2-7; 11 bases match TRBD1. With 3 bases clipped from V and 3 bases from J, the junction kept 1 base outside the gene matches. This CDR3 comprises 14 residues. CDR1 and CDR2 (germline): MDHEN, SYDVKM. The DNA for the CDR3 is TGTGCCAGCAGTTTGGGACAGGGGGGCTACGAGCAGTACTTC. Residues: CASSLGQGGYEQYF.

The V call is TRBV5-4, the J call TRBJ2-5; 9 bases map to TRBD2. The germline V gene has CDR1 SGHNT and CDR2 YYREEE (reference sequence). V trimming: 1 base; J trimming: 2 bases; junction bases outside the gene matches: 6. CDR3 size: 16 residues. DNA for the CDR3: TGTGCCAGCAGCTTGTCCAGCGGGGGGCCTCAAGAGACCCAGTACTTC. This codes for CASSLSSGGPQETQYF.

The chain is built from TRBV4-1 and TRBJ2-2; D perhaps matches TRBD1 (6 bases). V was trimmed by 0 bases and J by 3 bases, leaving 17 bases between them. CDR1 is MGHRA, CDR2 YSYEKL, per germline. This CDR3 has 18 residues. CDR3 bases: TGCGCCAGCAGCCAAGATTCTCTCGGACAGAGTTACACCGGGGAGCTGTTTTTT. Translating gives CASSQDSLGQSYTGELFF.

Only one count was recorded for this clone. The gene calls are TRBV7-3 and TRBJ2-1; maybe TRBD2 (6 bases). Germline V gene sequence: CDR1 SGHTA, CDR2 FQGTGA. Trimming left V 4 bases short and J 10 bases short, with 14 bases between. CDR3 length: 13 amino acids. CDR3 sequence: CASSSLDGLEQFF. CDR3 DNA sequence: TGTGCCAGCAGCTCCCTGGACGGACTAGAGCAGTTCTTC.

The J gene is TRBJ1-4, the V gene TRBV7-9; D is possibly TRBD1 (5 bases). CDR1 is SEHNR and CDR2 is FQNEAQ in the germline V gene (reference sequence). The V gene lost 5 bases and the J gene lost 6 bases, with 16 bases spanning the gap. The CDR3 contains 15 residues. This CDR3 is CASSPRWGEDEKLFF. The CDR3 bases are TGTGCCAGCAGCCCCCGGTGGGGCGAGGATGAAAAACTGTTTTTT.

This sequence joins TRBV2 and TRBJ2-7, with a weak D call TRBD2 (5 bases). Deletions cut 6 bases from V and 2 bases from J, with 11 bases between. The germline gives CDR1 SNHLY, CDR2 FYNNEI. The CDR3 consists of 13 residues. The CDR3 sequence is CASSVEGTYEQYF. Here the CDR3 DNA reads TGTGCCAGCAGCGTCGAGGGTACCTACGAGCAGTACTTC.

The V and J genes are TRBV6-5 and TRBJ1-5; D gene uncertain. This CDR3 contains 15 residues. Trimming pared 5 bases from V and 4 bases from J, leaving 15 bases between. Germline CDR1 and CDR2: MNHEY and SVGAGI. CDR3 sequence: CASSLAARGNQPQHF. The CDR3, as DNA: TGTGCCAGCAGTCTAGCGGCCCGCGGGAATCAGCCCCAGCATTTT.

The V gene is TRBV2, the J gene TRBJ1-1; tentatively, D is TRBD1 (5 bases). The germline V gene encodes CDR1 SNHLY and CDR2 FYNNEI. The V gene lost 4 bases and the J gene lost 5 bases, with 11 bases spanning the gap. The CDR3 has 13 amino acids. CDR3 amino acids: CASSGRGGTEAFF. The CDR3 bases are TGTGCCAGCAGTGGAAGGGGTGGTACTGAAGCTTTCTTT. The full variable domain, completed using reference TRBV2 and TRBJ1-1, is EPEVTQTPSHQVTQMGQEVILRCVPISNHLYFYWYRQILGQKVEFLVSFYNNEISEKSEIFDDQFSVERPDGSNFTLKIRSTKLEDSAMYFCASSGRGGTEAFFGQGTRLTVV.

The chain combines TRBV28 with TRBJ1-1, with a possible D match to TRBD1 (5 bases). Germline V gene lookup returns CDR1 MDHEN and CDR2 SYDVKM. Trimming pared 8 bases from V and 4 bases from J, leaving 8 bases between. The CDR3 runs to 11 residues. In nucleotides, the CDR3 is TGTGCCAGCCAGGGTTTCACTGAAGCTTTCTTT. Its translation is CASQGFTEAFF.

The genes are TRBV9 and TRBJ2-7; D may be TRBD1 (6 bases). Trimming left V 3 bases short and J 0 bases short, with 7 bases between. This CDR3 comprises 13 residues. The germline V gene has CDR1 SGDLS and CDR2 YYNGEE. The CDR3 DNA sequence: TGTGCCAGCAGCGGGGACAACTCCTACGAGCAGTACTTC. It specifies CASSGDNSYEQYF.

The CDR3 nucleotides are TGTGCCAGCAGCTGGAGCGGGGGCTCCTACGAGCAGTACGTC. Amino acids: CASSWSGGSYEQYV. The J gene is TRBJ2-7, the V gene TRBV7-8; 8 nucleotides line up with TRBD2. Trimming at V came to 4 bases and at J to 0 bases, leaving 2 bases not matched to a gene. The CDR3 covers 14 residues. In germline, CDR1 is SGHVS, CDR2 FQNEAQ.

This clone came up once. The CDR3 coding sequence is TGTGCCAGCAGCCGGCCGGGGGGGTCCTATGGCTACACCTTC. This codes for CASSRPGGSYGYTF. The genes are TRBV28 and TRBJ1-2; D may be TRBD1 (5 bases). From germline, CDR1 is MDHEN and CDR2 SYDVKM. The ends were cut back, 6 bases at V and 4 bases at J, with 15 bases in the middle. The CDR3 has 14 amino acids.

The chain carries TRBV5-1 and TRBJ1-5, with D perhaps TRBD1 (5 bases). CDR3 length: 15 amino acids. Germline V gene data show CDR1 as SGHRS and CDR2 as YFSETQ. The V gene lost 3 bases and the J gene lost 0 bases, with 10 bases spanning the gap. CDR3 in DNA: TGCGCCAGCAGCTACACAGGATCTAGCAATCAGCCCCAGCATTTT. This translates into CASSYTGSSNQPQHF.

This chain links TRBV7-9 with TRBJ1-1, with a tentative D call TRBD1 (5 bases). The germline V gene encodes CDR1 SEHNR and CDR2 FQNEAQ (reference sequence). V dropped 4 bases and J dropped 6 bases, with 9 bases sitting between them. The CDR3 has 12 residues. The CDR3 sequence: CASSYGGSEAFF. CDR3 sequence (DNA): TGTGCCAGCAGCTACGGGGGATCTGAAGCTTTCTTT.

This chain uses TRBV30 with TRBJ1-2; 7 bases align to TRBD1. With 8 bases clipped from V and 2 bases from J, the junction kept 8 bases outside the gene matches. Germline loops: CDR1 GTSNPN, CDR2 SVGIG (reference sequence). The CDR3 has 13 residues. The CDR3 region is CALSVGGNYGYTF. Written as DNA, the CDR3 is TGTGCCCTTAGTGTAGGGGGCAACTATGGCTACACCTTC.

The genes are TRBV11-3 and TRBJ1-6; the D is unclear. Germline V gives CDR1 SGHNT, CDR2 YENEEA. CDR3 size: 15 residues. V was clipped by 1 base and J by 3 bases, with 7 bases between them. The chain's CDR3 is CASSLAPVYNSPLHF. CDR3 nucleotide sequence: TGTGCCAGCAGCTTAGCCCCGGTCTATAATTCACCCCTCCACTTT.

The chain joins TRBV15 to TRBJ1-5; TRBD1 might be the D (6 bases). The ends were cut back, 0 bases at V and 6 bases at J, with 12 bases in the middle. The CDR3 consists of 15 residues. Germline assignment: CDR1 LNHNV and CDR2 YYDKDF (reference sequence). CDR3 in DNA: TGTGCCACCAGCAGAGATGGGCAGGGGATTCAGCCCCAGCATTTT. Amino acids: CATSRDGQGIQPQHF.

The CDR3 DNA sequence: TGTGCCAGCAGCTTATCGAGGGTCCCAACTAATGAAAAACTGTTTTTT. Amino acid sequence: CASSLSRVPTNEKLFF. J is TRBJ1-4 and V is TRBV7-2; D remains unclear. V was shortened by 2 bases and J by 0 bases, with 10 bases between the two germline ends. The V gene's germline CDR1 is SGHTA and CDR2 FQGNSA. CDR3 length equals 16 residues.